What follows are 29 T cell receptor beta chains derived from one specimen sequenced in a study of T cell responses to AZD1222 COVID-19 vaccine. Only in-frame clones appear in the TCRdb table, and some are missing; sequencing was by immunoSEQ multiplex PCR. The repertoire holds about 100,000 clones, with over 90% as singletons. The sequences come from peripheral blood, collected on day 0 of AZD1222 vaccination. Source of these receptors: an adult in good health.

This clone was counted only a few times. The rearrangement links TRBV19 to TRBJ1-5; tentative D call: TRBD1 (6 bases). Trimming shortened V by 5 bases and J by 8 bases, and 13 bases separated the two germline ends. The CDR3 runs 13 residues. The germline V gene encodes CDR1 LNHDA and CDR2 SQIVND (reference sequence). The CDR3 loop reads CASSGQLLKPQHF. The CDR3, as DNA: TGTGCCAGTAGTGGACAGCTCCTGAAGCCCCAGCATTTT.

Note on this clone: Other nucleotide sequences in the sample specify the same CDR3. V is TRBV5-4 and J is TRBJ1-1; D is possibly TRBD1 (6 bases). The CDR3 is made up of 14 amino acids. V lost 4 bases and J 1 base, leaving 11 bases between the germline ends. Germline V CDR1 and CDR2: SGHNT, YYREEE (reference sequence). CDR3 region: CASSPGQRNTEAFF. The CDR3 DNA reads as TGTGCCAGCAGCCCCGGACAGAGGAACACTGAAGCTTTCTTT.

CDR3 sequence reads: CASSEGLNTEAFF. The CDR3 DNA follows: TGTGCCAGCAGTGAGGGACTAAACACTGAAGCTTTCTTT. V usage is TRBV6-1 and J usage is TRBJ1-1, with a weak D call TRBD1 (5 bases). Germline CDR1 is MNHNS and CDR2 is SASEGT. Trimming pared 3 bases from V and 2 bases from J, leaving 7 bases between. CDR3 length: 13 amino acids.

This clone was found once. The CDR3 is CASSLELAQSDGYTF. DNA for the CDR3: TGTGCCAGCAGCTTGGAATTGGCACAGTCGGATGGCTACACCTTC. This chain uses TRBV5-4 with TRBJ1-2; D is unresolved. Germline V CDR1 and CDR2: SGHNT, YYREEE (reference sequence). The CDR3 runs 15 residues. The V and J ends lost 0 bases and 6 bases respectively, with 15 bases between them.

The chain combines TRBV19 with TRBJ2-5; TRBD2 is a possible D gene (5 bases). The CDR3 runs 15 residues. Trimming removed 7 bases at V and 5 bases at J, with 20 bases between. The germline V gene encodes CDR1 LNHDA and CDR2 SQIVND (reference sequence). For the CDR3, the DNA is TGTGCCAGTACGAGACACTCCCGAGGGCAGGAGACCCAGTACTTC. It yields the protein CASTRHSRGQETQYF. The entire variable domain, with the rest obtained from reference TRBV19 and TRBJ2-5, is as follows: DGGITQSPKYLFRKEGQNVTLSCEQNLNHDAMYWYRQDPGQGLRLIYYSQIVNDFQKGDIAEGYSVSREKKESFPLTVTSAQKNPTAFYLCASTRHSRGQETQYFGPGTRLLVL.

In this sample, this clone turned up a few times. The genes are TRBV6-5 and TRBJ2-5; 8 bases fit TRBD1. The germline V gene encodes CDR1 MNHEY and CDR2 SVGAGI. The CDR3 covers 15 residues. V lost 2 bases to trimming and J lost 2 bases; unmatched junction nucleotides: 4. The CDR3 reads CASSYDRGRQETQYF. In nucleotides, the CDR3 is TGTGCCAGCAGTTACGACAGGGGACGGCAAGAGACCCAGTACTTC.

This clone turned up a few times. The CDR3 region is CASSSPEDSPSSYNSPLHF. The DNA for the CDR3 is TGTGCCAGCAGCTCCCCGGAGGACAGTCCGAGCTCCTATAATTCACCCCTCCACTTT. The chain links TRBV5-4 to TRBJ1-6; possible D gene TRBD1, 6 bases. Germline V gene data show CDR1 as SGHNT and CDR2 as YYREEE (reference sequence). CDR3 length equals 19 residues. Trimming pared 3 bases from V and 0 bases from J, leaving 19 bases between.

V gene TRBV11-3 combines with J gene TRBJ2-1, with a possible D match to TRBD2 (5 bases). Trimming removed 1 base from V and 7 bases from J, with 11 bases in between. Germline lookup yields CDR1 SGHNT and CDR2 YENEEA. CDR3 size: 14 residues. The CDR3 bases are TGTGCCAGCAGCTTAGGGTCGGGATGGAATGAGCAGTTCTTC. Amino acid sequence: CASSLGSGWNEQFF. Complete variable domain (other parts from reference TRBV11-3 and TRBJ2-1): EAGVVQSPRYKIIEKKQPVAFWCNPISGHNTLYWYLQNLGQGPELLIRYENEEAVDDSQLPKDRFSAERLKGVDSTLKIQPAELGDSAVYLCASSLGSGWNEQFFGPGTRLTVL.

Only one count was recorded for this clone. The chain employs TRBV30 and TRBJ1-6; D is uncertain. With 0 bases removed from V and 9 bases from J, the gap between germline ends came to 15 bases. Germline V gives CDR1 GTSNPN, CDR2 SVGIG (reference sequence). The CDR3 is 15 residues long. The CDR3 here is CAWSVGGAWGSPLHF. The CDR3 DNA reads TGTGCCTGGAGTGTTGGAGGCGCATGGGGTTCACCCCTCCACTTT.

V usage is TRBV5-1 and J usage is TRBJ2-7; D gene ambiguous. V was cut by 0 bases and J by 6 bases, with 7 bases left in between. The CDR3 covers 12 residues. CDR1 and CDR2 from the germline V gene are SGHRS and YFSETQ. The CDR3 is CASSLAYGEQYF. CDR3 coding DNA: TGCGCCAGCAGCTTGGCCTACGGCGAGCAGTACTTC.

The chain uses TRBV19 and TRBJ2-7; D might be TRBD2 (7 bases). The germline V and J ends were trimmed by 5 bases and 3 bases, with 11 bases remaining between them. CDR1 LNHDA and CDR2 SQIVND come from the germline V gene (reference sequence). CDR3 size: 13 residues. CDR3 residues: CASSPGGLYEQYF. CDR3 bases: TGTGCCAGTAGTCCCGGGGGGCTCTACGAGCAGTACTTC. Supplemented by reference TRBV19 and TRBJ2-7, the full variable domain reads DGGITQSPKYLFRKEGQNVTLSCEQNLNHDAMYWYRQDPGQGLRLIYYSQIVNDFQKGDIAEGYSVSREKKESFPLTVTSAQKNPTAFYLCASSPGGLYEQYFGPGTRLTVT.

The chain combines TRBV4-1 with TRBJ1-2; D gene unclear. The length of the CDR3 is 13 residues. Trimming removed 3 bases at V and 3 bases at J, with 8 bases between. The germline V gene has CDR1 MGHRA and CDR2 YSYEKL. CDR3 nucleotide sequence: TGCGCCAGCAGCCAGAGGGAGGACTATGGCTACACCTTC. The encoded protein is CASSQREDYGYTF.

The chain joins TRBV7-2 to TRBJ2-3, with D perhaps matching TRBD2 (5 bases). V lost 2 bases to trimming and J lost 5 bases, with 11 bases between them. This CDR3 has 14 residues. Germline-derived CDR1 and CDR2 are SGHTA and FQGNSA. CDR3 sequence reads: CASSLTGVEDTQYF. For the CDR3, the DNA is TGTGCCAGCAGCTTAACCGGGGTCGAAGATACGCAGTATTTT.

This clone is a singleton in its sample. The chain is built from TRBV7-2 and TRBJ2-4; D is undetermined. V lost 5 bases, J lost 0 bases, and 8 bases lay in between. The germline gives CDR1 SGHTA, CDR2 FQGNSA. This CDR3 region has 14 residues. For the CDR3, the DNA is TGTGCCAGCAGCCCCGACATAGCCAAAAACATTCAGTACTTC. Translating it yields CASSPDIAKNIQYF.

This chain uses TRBV7-2 with TRBJ2-7; D gene unclear. Germline V gene data show CDR1 as SGHTA and CDR2 as FQGNSA. The CDR3 sequence is 13 residues long. V lost 4 bases to trimming and J lost 7 bases, with 14 bases between them. The CDR3 is CASSSVGVGEQYF. The CDR3 DNA reads as TGTGCCAGCAGCTCAGTTGGCGTAGGAGAGCAGTACTTC.

This clone was seen once. This rearrangement joins TRBV6-5 to TRBJ1-2; D is ambiguous. There are 13 residues in the CDR3. The V end lost 0 bases, the J end lost 8 bases, and 10 bases lay between the germline ends. Germline V gene lookup returns CDR1 MNHEY and CDR2 SVGAGI. CDR3 in DNA: TGTGCCAGCAGTTACTCAGGTTGGCCCGGCTACACCTTC. The encoded protein is CASSYSGWPGYTF.

The rearrangement links TRBV7-3 to TRBJ2-2; D gene uncertain. From germline, CDR1 is SGHTA and CDR2 FQGTGA. Trimming shortened V by 2 bases and J by 3 bases, and 1 base separated the two germline ends. The CDR3 length is 12 residues. The DNA of the CDR3 is TGTGCCAGCAGCTTACACACCGGGGAGCTGTTTTTT. Translated: CASSLHTGELFF.

This clone was observed a handful of times. The chain combines TRBV10-3 with TRBJ1-1; D unclear. The CDR3 totals 13 residues. Germline CDR1 is ENHRY and CDR2 is SYGVKD. V was trimmed by 2 bases and J by 2 bases, leaving 6 bases between them. The chain's CDR3 is CAISESRNTEAFF. The CDR3 DNA reads as TGTGCCATCAGTGAGAGCAGAAACACTGAAGCTTTCTTT.

This clone was seen only a few times. The chain joins TRBV11-2 to TRBJ2-2; TRBD2 aligns across 7 bases. CDR1 SGHAT and CDR2 FQNNGV come from the germline V gene. The CDR3 is 16 amino acids. Losses at the gene ends were 1 base for V and 1 base for J; bases not matched to a gene: 3. In nucleotides, the CDR3 is TGTGCCAGCAGCTTAGTGCGCGGGAGGAACACCGGGGAGCTGTTTTTT. Translated, it gives CASSLVRGRNTGELFF.

J is TRBJ1-2 and V is TRBV7-9, with 7 bases fitting TRBD1. CDR3 length: 12 residues. With 2 bases clipped from V and 8 bases from J, the junction kept 2 bases outside the gene matches. Germline assignment: CDR1 SEHNR and CDR2 FQNEAQ (reference sequence). CDR3 loop: CASSLTGEGYTF. In nucleotides, the CDR3 is TGTGCCAGCAGCTTAACAGGGGAGGGCTACACCTTC.

The chain couples TRBV7-2 to TRBJ2-1, with unresolved D. The germline V gene has CDR1 SGHTA and CDR2 FQGNSA. The CDR3 is made up of 11 amino acids. V shed 1 base and J shed 6 bases, with 1 base lying between them. CDR3 in DNA: TGTGCCAGCAGCTTAGGCAATGAGCAGTTCTTC. Its protein is CASSLGNEQFF.

The chain couples TRBV6-5 to TRBJ2-1; TRBD1 agrees at 8 bases. CDR3 size: 15 residues. Germline CDR1 MNHEY, CDR2 SVGAGI. J gave up 2 bases and V 10 bases, and 10 bases lay outside the gene matches. CDR3 DNA sequence: TGTGCCACAAAGCTCGACAGGGGCCCCTACAATGAGCAGTTCTTC. It codes for CATKLDRGPYNEQFF.

The genes are TRBV27 and TRBJ2-7; maybe TRBD2 (6 bases). The germline CDR1 and CDR2 sequences are MNHEY and SMNVEV (reference sequence). V gave up 8 bases and J gave up 7 bases, with 12 bases separating them. The CDR3 extends over 11 amino acids. The chain's CDR3 is CASGAAGEQYF. The CDR3 nucleotides read TGTGCCAGCGGAGCGGCGGGGGAGCAGTACTTC.

The chain has TRBV4-1 and TRBJ2-5; D not resolved. This CDR3 has 12 amino acids. Germline lookup yields CDR1 MGHRA and CDR2 YSYEKL. Between the trimmed V and J ends, which lost 2 bases and 4 bases, there was a span of 5 bases. CDR3 sequence reads: CASSQLGETQYF. The CDR3 DNA reads TGCGCCAGCAGCCAATTGGGAGAGACCCAGTACTTC.

V and J are TRBV27 and TRBJ2-7; no definite D call. This CDR3 is built from 13 residues. The V end was cut by 5 bases, the J end by 4 bases, with 12 bases between. Germline CDR1 MNHEY, CDR2 SMNVEV (reference sequence). CDR3 sequence reads: CASSPERWYEQYF. In DNA, the CDR3 is TGTGCCAGCAGTCCAGAAAGGTGGTACGAGCAGTACTTC.

This chain connects TRBV18 to TRBJ1-5; D is perhaps TRBD1 (5 bases). With 4 bases removed from V and 4 bases from J, the gap between germline ends came to 17 bases. Germline V lookup: CDR1 KGHSH, CDR2 LQKENI. There are 16 residues in the CDR3. Here the CDR3 reads CASSQLMTDSNQPQHF. Here the CDR3 DNA reads TGTGCCAGCTCACAACTAATGACAGATTCGAATCAGCCCCAGCATTTT.

Here the CDR3 reads CAISEPGGTDTQYF. The CDR3 DNA is TGTGCCATCAGTGAGCCAGGGGGCACAGATACGCAGTATTTT. The V and J genes are TRBV10-3 and TRBJ2-3; the D gene is possibly TRBD1 (6 bases). This CDR3 spans 14 amino acids. Germline loops: CDR1 ENHRY, CDR2 SYGVKD. Trimming took off 2 bases at V and 1 base at J, with 7 bases between the two ends.

The V gene is TRBV6-2 or TRBV6-3, the J gene TRBJ2-5; D gene ambiguous. Trimming removed 2 bases at V and 5 bases at J, with 6 bases between. CDR1 and CDR2 (germline): MNHEY, SVGEGT. This CDR3 is 12 amino acids long. CDR3 DNA sequence: TGTGCCAGCAGTTACCGCACGGAGACCCAGTACTTC. Translation: CASSYRTETQYF.

The chain joins TRBV27 to TRBJ1-2; TRBD1 is a possible D gene (5 bases). Trimming removed 5 bases at V and 5 bases at J, with 12 bases between. The germline gives CDR1 MNHEY, CDR2 SMNVEV (reference sequence). The CDR3 contains 13 residues. The CDR3 DNA is TGTGCCAGCAGTGTCGGGACGGAGTATGGCTACACCTTC. Protein product: CASSVGTEYGYTF.